The 3 T cell receptor beta chains given below trace back to one sample, sequenced in a study of breast tumors, draining lymph nodes, adjacent tissues. MiXCR, run by TCRdb on the multiplex PCR reads, gives a single entry per CDR3 protein. The sample records about 15,000 distinct CDR3 sequences, approximately 42% being singletons. Specimen: tumor-adjacent breast tissue. The source of these receptors is a female donor with breast cancer. Some clones in this sample may be carry-over from other donors' samples.

This clonotype was picked up one time. In DNA form, the CDR3 reads TGTGCCAGCAGTGAACAGGATACGAGCTCCTACGAGCAGTACTTC. Protein sequence: CASSEQDTSSYEQYF. The chain uses TRBV6-5 and TRBJ2-7, with D perhaps matching TRBD1 (5 bases). V lost 5 bases to trimming and J lost 0 bases, with 14 bases between them. CDR3 length: 15 amino acids. Germline assignment: CDR1 MNHEY and CDR2 SVGAGI.

In this sample, this clonotype is medium-sized. The rearrangement links TRBV29-1 to TRBJ1-3; tentative D call: TRBD1 (5 bases). V was trimmed by 4 bases and J by 0 bases, leaving 7 bases between them. This CDR3 contains 13 residues. Germline values: CDR1 SQVTM, CDR2 ANQGSEA. CDR3 amino acids: CSVVGVSGNTIYF. In DNA, the CDR3 is TGCAGCGTTGTAGGGGTCTCTGGAAACACCATATATTTT.

The V call is TRBV5-1, the J call TRBJ1-2, with D uncertain. The germline V and J ends were trimmed by 0 bases and 0 bases, with 12 bases remaining between them. This CDR3 spans 16 amino acids. Looked up from germline, CDR1 is SGHRS and CDR2 is YFSETQ. CDR3 protein: CASSLGIIGTNYGYTF. CDR3 DNA sequence: TGCGCCAGCAGCTTGGGTATTATAGGGACTAACTATGGCTACACCTTC. The full variable domain, rest sourced from reference TRBV5-1 and TRBJ1-2, is KAGVTQTPRYLIKTRGQQVTLSCSPISGHRSVSWYQQTPGQGLQFLFEYFSETQRNKGNFPGRFSGRQFSNSRSEMNVSTLELGDSALYLCASSLGIIGTNYGYTFGSGTRLTVV.